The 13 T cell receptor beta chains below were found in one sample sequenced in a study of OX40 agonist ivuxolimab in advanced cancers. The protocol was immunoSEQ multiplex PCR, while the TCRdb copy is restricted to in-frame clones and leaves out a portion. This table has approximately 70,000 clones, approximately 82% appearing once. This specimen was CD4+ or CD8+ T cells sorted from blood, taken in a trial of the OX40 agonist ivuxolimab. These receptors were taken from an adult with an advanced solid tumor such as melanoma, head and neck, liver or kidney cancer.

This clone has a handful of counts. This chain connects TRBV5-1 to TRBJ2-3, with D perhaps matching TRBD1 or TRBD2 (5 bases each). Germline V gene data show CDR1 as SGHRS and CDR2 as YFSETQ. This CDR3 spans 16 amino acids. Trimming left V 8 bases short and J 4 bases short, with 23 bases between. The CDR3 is CASSYGTMSGADTQYF. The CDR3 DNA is TGCGCCAGTTCTTACGGGACCATGTCCGGCGCAGATACGCAGTATTTT.

CDR3 nucleotides: TGTGCCAGCAGCCCAACTCTGGCCGGAAACACCATATATTTT. Translation gives CASSPTLAGNTIYF. The chain couples TRBV7-6 to TRBJ1-3, with D uncertain. The CDR3 covers 14 residues. The germline V gene encodes CDR1 SGHVS and CDR2 FNYEAQ. V shed 5 bases and J shed 4 bases, with 12 bases lying between them.

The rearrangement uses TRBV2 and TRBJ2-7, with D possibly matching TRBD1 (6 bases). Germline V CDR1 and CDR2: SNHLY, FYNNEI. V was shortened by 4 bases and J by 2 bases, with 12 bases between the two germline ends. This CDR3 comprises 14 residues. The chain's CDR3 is CASSVKQGPYEQYF. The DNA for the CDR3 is TGTGCCAGCAGTGTTAAACAGGGTCCCTACGAGCAGTACTTC.

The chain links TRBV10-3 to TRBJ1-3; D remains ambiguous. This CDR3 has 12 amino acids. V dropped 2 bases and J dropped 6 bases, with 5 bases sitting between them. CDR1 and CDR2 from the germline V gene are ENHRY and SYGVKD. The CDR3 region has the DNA TGTGCCATCAGTGAGGTAGAAAACACCATATATTTT. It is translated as CAISEVENTIYF.

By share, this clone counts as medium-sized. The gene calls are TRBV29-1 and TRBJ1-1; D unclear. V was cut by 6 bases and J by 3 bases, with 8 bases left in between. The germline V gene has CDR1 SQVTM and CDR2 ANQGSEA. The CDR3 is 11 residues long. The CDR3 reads CSVARHTEAFF. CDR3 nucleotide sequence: TGCAGCGTGGCTAGGCACACTGAAGCTTTCTTT. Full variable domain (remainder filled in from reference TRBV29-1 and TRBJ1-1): SAVISQKPSRDICQRGTSLTIQCQVDSQVTMMFWYRQQPGQSLTLIATANQGSEATYESGFVIDKFPISRPNLTFSTLTVSNMSPEDSSIYLCSVARHTEAFFGQGTRLTVV.

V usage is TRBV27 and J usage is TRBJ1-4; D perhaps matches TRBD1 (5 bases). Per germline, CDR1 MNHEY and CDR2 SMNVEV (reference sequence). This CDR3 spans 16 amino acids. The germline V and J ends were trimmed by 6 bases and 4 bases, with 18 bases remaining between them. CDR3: CASRTSGQGLNEKLFF. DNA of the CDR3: TGTGCCAGCAGAACCTCTGGGCAGGGACTTAATGAAAAACTGTTTTTT.

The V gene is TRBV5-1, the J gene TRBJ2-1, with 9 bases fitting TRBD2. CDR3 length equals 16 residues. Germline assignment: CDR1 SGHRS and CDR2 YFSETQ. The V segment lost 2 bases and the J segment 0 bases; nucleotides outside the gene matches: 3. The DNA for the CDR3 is TGCGCCAGCAGCTTCCTAGCGGGGAACTCCTACAATGAGCAGTTCTTC. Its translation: CASSFLAGNSYNEQFF.

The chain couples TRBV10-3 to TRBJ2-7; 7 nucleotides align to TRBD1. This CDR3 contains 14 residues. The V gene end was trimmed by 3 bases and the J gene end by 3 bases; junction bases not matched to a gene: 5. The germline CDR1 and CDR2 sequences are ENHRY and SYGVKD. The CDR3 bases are TGTGCCATCAGTGAAGGACAGGCCTACTACGAGCAGTACGTC. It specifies CAISEGQAYYEQYV.

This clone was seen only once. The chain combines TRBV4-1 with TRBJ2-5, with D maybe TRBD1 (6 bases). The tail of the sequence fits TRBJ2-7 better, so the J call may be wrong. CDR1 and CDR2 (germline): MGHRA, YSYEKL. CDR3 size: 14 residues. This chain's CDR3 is CASSQEDRWGEQYF. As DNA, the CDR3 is TGCGCCAGCAGCCAAGAGGACAGATGGGGCGAGCAGTACTTC.

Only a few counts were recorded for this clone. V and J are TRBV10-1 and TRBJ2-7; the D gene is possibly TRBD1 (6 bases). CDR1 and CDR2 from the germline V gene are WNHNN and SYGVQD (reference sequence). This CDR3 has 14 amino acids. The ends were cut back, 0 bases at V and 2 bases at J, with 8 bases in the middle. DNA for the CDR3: TGCGCCAGCAGTGAGTCTGGGACAACCTACGAGCAGTACGTC. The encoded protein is CASSESGTTYEQYV.

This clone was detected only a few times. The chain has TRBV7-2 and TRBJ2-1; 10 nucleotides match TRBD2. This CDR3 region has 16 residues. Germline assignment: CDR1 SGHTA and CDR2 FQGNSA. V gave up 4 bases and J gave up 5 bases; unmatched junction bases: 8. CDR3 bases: TGTGCCAGCAGCTCCGCCCTTAGCGGGGGGAACAATGAGCAGTTCTTC. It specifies CASSSALSGGNNEQFF.

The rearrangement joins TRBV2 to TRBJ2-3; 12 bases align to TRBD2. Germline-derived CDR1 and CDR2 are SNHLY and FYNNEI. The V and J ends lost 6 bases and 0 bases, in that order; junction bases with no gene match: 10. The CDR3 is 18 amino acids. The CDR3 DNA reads TGTGCCAGCAGCGGAACTAGCGGGGGGCGCTCTAGCACAGATACGCAGTATTTT. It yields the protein CASSGTSGGRSSTDTQYF.

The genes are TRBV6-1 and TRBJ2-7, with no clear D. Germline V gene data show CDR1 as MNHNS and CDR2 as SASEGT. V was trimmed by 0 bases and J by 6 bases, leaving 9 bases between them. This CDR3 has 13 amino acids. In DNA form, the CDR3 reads TGTGCCAGCAGTGAAGCGGAGCAAAGCGAGCAGTACGTC. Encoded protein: CASSEAEQSEQYV.